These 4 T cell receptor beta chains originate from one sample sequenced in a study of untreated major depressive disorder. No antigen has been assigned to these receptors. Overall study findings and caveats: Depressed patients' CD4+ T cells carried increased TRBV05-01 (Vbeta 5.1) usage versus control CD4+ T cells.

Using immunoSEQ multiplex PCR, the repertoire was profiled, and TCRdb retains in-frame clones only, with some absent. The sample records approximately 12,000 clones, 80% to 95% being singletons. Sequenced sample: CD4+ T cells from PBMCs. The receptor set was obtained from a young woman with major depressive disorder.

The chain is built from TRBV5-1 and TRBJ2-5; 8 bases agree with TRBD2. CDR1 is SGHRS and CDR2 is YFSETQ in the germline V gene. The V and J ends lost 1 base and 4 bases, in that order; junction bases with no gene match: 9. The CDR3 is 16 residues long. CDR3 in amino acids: CASSLPSPGGGETQYF. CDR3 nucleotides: TGCGCCAGCAGCTTGCCATCCCCGGGGGGGGGAGAGACCCAGTACTTC.

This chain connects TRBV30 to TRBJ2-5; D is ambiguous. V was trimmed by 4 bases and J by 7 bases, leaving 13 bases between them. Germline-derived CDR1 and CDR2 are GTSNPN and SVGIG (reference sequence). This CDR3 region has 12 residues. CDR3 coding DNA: TGTGCCTGGAAAGCACTCCCCTTGACCCAGTACTTC. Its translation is CAWKALPLTQYF.

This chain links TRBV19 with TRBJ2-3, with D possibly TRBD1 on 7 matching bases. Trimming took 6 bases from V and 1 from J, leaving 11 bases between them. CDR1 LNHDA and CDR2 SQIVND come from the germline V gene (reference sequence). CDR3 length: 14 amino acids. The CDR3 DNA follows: TGTGCCAGTAGGGAGGGGGCCCGCACAGATACGCAGTATTTT. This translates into CASREGARTDTQYF.

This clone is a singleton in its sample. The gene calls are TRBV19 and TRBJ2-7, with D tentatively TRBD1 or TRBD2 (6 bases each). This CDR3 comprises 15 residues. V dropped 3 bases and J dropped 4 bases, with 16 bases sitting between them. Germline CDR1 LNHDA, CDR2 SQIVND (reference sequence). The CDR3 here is CASSIRPGGAYEQYF. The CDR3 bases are TGTGCCAGTAGTATCCGTCCCGGGGGCGCGTACGAGCAGTACTTC.